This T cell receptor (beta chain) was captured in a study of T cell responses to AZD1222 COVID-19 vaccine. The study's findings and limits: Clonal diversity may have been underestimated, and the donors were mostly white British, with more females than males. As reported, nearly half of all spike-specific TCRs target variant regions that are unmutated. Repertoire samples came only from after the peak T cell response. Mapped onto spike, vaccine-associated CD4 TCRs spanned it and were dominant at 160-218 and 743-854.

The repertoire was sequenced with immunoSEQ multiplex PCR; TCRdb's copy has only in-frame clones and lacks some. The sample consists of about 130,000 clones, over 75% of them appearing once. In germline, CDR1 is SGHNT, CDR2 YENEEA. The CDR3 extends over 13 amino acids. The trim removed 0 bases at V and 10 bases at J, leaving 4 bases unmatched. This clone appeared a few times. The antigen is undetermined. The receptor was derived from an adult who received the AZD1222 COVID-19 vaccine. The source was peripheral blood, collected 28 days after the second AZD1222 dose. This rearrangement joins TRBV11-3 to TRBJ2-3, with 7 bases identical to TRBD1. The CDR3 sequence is CASSLETRGPQYF. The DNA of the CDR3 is TGTGCCAGCAGCTTAGAAACGAGGGGGCCGCAGTATTTT.